A single sample gave rise to the 30 T cell receptor beta chains below, sequenced in a study of radiation and T cells in renal cell carcinoma. Time point defined: blood 4 weeks post-SBRT, at nephrectomy. Treatment of the sample: 15 Gy SBRT to primary tumor, nephrectomy 4 weeks later. Some clones are missing from TCRdb's copy, which holds only in-frame ones; the method was immunoSEQ multiplex PCR. The sample has roughly 92,000 clones; 84% are singletons. Sequenced here: blood, sampled from a patient whose treatment included radiotherapy and nephrectomy. These receptors all stem from a man aged 55-75 years with renal cell carcinoma.

The chain joins TRBV7-2 to TRBJ2-3; 9 positions match TRBD2. The CDR3 covers 13 residues. V lost 5 bases, J lost 5 bases, and 2 bases stayed unmatched. Germline V gene sequence: CDR1 SGHTA, CDR2 FQGNSA. Here the CDR3 DNA reads TGTGCCAGCAGCAAACTAGCGGGAGATACGCAGTATTTT. Its protein product is CASSKLAGDTQYF.

J is TRBJ1-2 and V is TRBV4-3, with a weak D call TRBD1 (5 bases). CDR3 length: 17 amino acids. Germline lookup yields CDR1 LGHNA and CDR2 YSLEER. V was trimmed by 5 bases and J by 6 bases, leaving 25 bases between them. The CDR3 DNA reads TGCGCCAGCAGCTCGATGGAAGTGAACAGGCAACCAAATGGCTACACCTTC. This sequence encodes CASSSMEVNRQPNGYTF.

V and J are TRBV27 and TRBJ2-7; perhaps TRBD1 as D (6 bases). V was clipped by 6 bases and J by 2 bases, with 11 bases between them. CDR1 and CDR2 (germline): MNHEY, SMNVEV (reference sequence). The length of the CDR3 is 13 residues. Here the CDR3 DNA reads TGTGCCAGCAGAAGACAGGTTACCTACGAGCAGTACTTC. It is translated as CASRRQVTYEQYF.

This rearrangement joins TRBV11-3 to TRBJ2-2; 7 nucleotides agree with TRBD2. V lost 6 bases, J lost 7 bases, and 5 bases stayed unmatched. Germline V gene sequence: CDR1 SGHNT, CDR2 YENEEA. CDR3 length: 13 residues. The chain's CDR3 is CASSTRTSGELFF. The DNA of the CDR3 is TGTGCCAGCAGTACCCGGACTAGCGGGGAGCTGTTTTTT.

This chain joins TRBV4-1 and TRBJ2-7; a weak D match, TRBD1 (6 bases). The V gene's germline CDR1 is MGHRA and CDR2 YSYEKL. The CDR3 loop spans 13 amino acids. Between the trimmed V and J ends, which lost 5 bases and 5 bases, there was a span of 13 bases. The CDR3 reads CASSDTGNHEQYF. In DNA, the CDR3 is TGCGCCAGCAGCGATACAGGGAATCACGAGCAGTACTTC.

The chain carries TRBV5-1 and TRBJ1-1, with TRBD1 identical over 8 bases. V lost 7 bases and J lost 1; bases outside the gene matches: 9. Per germline, CDR1 SGHRS and CDR2 YFSETQ. This CDR3 comprises 15 residues. CDR3: CASRSDRVPNTEAFF. The CDR3 nucleotides read TGCGCCAGCCGCTCGGACAGGGTCCCGAACACTGAAGCTTTCTTT.

This sequence joins TRBV7-9 and TRBJ1-3, with D maybe TRBD1 (5 bases). The CDR3 length is 14 residues. Germline V gene lookup returns CDR1 SEHNR and CDR2 FQNEAQ (reference sequence). The CDR3 loop is CATRTGGSGNTIYF. In nucleotides, the CDR3 is TGTGCAACACGGACGGGGGGCTCTGGAAACACCATATATTTT.

The rearrangement links TRBV7-6 to TRBJ2-7; D call uncertain. CDR1 and CDR2 from the germline V gene are SGHVS and FNYEAQ. V was cut by 1 base and J by 0 bases, with 7 bases left in between. The CDR3 consists of 14 residues. The CDR3 DNA sequence: TGTGCCAGCAGCTTAGACCGACGCTCCTACGAGCAGTACTTC. It specifies CASSLDRRSYEQYF.

The chain has TRBV7-9 and TRBJ1-5; D is perhaps TRBD1 (5 bases). CDR1 SEHNR and CDR2 FQNEAQ come from the germline V gene (reference sequence). This CDR3 comprises 15 residues. V was pared by 3 bases and J by 12 bases, with 21 bases between. CDR3 in DNA: TGTGCCAGCAGCTTTGGGGAGTCGGCGGGGGAGTTCCAGCATTTT. Protein: CASSFGESAGEFQHF.

The chain joins TRBV6-5 to TRBJ2-1, with unresolved D. The CDR3 extends over 12 amino acids. Germline V gives CDR1 MNHEY, CDR2 SVGAGI. V gave up 4 bases and J gave up 7 bases, with 8 bases separating them. The CDR3 DNA reads as TGTGCCAGCAGTTCGTTGTGGAATGAGCAGTTCTTC. As protein: CASSSLWNEQFF.

The rearrangement uses TRBV27 and TRBJ2-2; TRBD1 aligns across 7 bases. J lost 6 bases, V lost 7 bases, and 17 bases had no gene match. Germline loops: CDR1 MNHEY, CDR2 SMNVEV (reference sequence). The CDR3 totals 17 residues. The chain's CDR3 is CASTRQGEIEQAGELFF. The CDR3 bases are TGTGCCAGCACCCGACAGGGAGAAATCGAGCAGGCCGGGGAGCTGTTTTTT.

V is TRBV11-2 and J is TRBJ1-5; the D gene is possibly TRBD1 (6 bases). The CDR3 sequence is 13 residues long. From germline, CDR1 is SGHAT and CDR2 FQNNGV. The ends were cut back, 1 base at V and 7 bases at J, with 8 bases in the middle. The CDR3: CASSLAGGQPQHF. In DNA form, the CDR3 reads TGTGCCAGCAGCTTAGCGGGGGGCCAGCCCCAGCATTTT.

This chain uses TRBV7-9 with TRBJ1-1; D possibly corresponds to TRBD1 (5 bases). Trimming removed 3 bases at V and 5 bases at J, with 10 bases between. The CDR3 runs 13 residues. Per the germline V gene, CDR1 is SEHNR and CDR2 is FQNEAQ (reference sequence). The CDR3 bases are TGTGCCAGCAGCTTTTACCAGGGTACTGAAGCTTTCTTT. Its translation is CASSFYQGTEAFF.

The V and J genes are TRBV29-1 and TRBJ2-3; 10 bases are a match to TRBD2. V lost 4 bases and J lost 6; bases outside the gene matches: 13. The V gene's germline CDR1 is SQVTM and CDR2 ANQGSEA. This CDR3 spans 16 amino acids. The CDR3 loop is CSVVARTSGGADTQYF. CDR3 nucleotides: TGCAGCGTTGTGGCGAGGACTAGCGGAGGGGCCGATACGCAGTATTTT.

This chain uses TRBV19 with TRBJ1-5, with a weak D call TRBD1 (5 bases). The V gene's germline CDR1 is LNHDA and CDR2 SQIVND (reference sequence). V was pared by 5 bases and J by 5 bases, with 16 bases between. The CDR3 spans 15 residues. The CDR3 loop reads CASSERGNSDQPQHF. CDR3 sequence (DNA): TGTGCCAGTAGTGAAAGGGGAAATTCCGATCAGCCCCAGCATTTT.

The chain uses TRBV20-1 and TRBJ1-1; D is possibly TRBD1 (5 bases). This CDR3 is 10 amino acids long. Trimming pared 6 bases from V and 8 bases from J, leaving 10 bases between. Germline V gene sequence: CDR1 DFQATT, CDR2 SNEGSKA (reference sequence). Here the CDR3 reads CSASDREAFF. The CDR3 region has the DNA TGCAGTGCGTCCGACAGAGAAGCTTTCTTT.

The chain is built from TRBV18 and TRBJ2-2; D is perhaps TRBD1 (5 bases). V was pared by 2 bases and J by 4 bases, with 20 bases between. Germline V gene lookup returns CDR1 KGHSH and CDR2 LQKENI. This CDR3 contains 18 residues. CDR3 in DNA: TGTGCCAGCTCACCAGACAGTCCCTTGGTGAATCGCACCGGGGAGCTGTTTTTT. This encodes CASSPDSPLVNRTGELFF.

The chain joins TRBV25-1 to TRBJ2-1; D not certain. V lost 7 bases, J lost 4 bases, and 17 bases lay in between. The CDR3 is made up of 15 amino acids. Per the germline V gene, CDR1 is MGHDK and CDR2 is SYGVNS. The CDR3 is CASTPAVQPYNEQFF. The CDR3 DNA reads TGTGCCAGCACCCCAGCCGTCCAACCGTACAATGAGCAGTTCTTC.

The rearrangement links TRBV7-8 to TRBJ2-7; 8 nucleotides line up with TRBD1. CDR1 and CDR2 (germline): SGHVS, FQNEAQ. This CDR3 is 15 amino acids long. J gave up 5 bases and V 7 bases, and 13 bases lay outside the gene matches. This chain's CDR3 is CASNHRTGRIDEQYF. The CDR3 DNA follows: TGTGCCAGCAACCATCGGACAGGGCGGATAGACGAGCAGTACTTC.

The genes are TRBV27 and TRBJ2-1, with D unclear. The V end was cut by 5 bases, the J end by 2 bases, with 13 bases between. Germline CDR1 is MNHEY and CDR2 is SMNVEV (reference sequence). The CDR3 is 15 residues long. The CDR3: CASSVRAPPYNEQFF. The CDR3 DNA reads as TGTGCCAGCAGTGTAAGAGCCCCACCCTACAATGAGCAGTTCTTC.

The chain joins TRBV9 to TRBJ2-3; TRBD2 matches 7 bases. CDR3 length: 17 residues. The V segment lost 3 bases and the J segment 6 bases; nucleotides outside the gene matches: 16. The germline CDR1 and CDR2 sequences are SGDLS and YYNGEE. Here the CDR3 reads CASSATRLAQRGDTQYF. DNA for the CDR3: TGTGCCAGCAGCGCGACTCGACTAGCCCAACGCGGGGATACGCAGTATTTT.

The chain carries TRBV10-1 and TRBJ2-7, with a tentative D call TRBD1 (5 bases). The CDR3 runs 14 residues. Trimming removed 6 bases at V and 5 bases at J, with 17 bases between. From germline, CDR1 is WNHNN and CDR2 SYGVQD (reference sequence). The CDR3 spells CASSETAALDEQYF. The CDR3 DNA is TGCGCCAGCAGCGAGACAGCCGCCTTGGACGAGCAGTACTTC.

The rearrangement links TRBV4-1 to TRBJ1-1; a possible D gene is TRBD1 (5 bases). This CDR3 spans 15 amino acids. The germline V gene has CDR1 MGHRA and CDR2 YSYEKL. V was clipped by 1 base and J by 11 bases, with 20 bases between them. The CDR3 nucleotides are TGCGCCAGCAGCCAAGGGCAGTTCAGGGACCGAGGGGCTTTCTTT. It is translated as CASSQGQFRDRGAFF.

The V call is TRBV5-4, the J call TRBJ1-4; no firm D call. Trimming removed 4 bases from V and 8 bases from J, with 18 bases in between. This CDR3 contains 15 residues. The germline V gene has CDR1 SGHNT and CDR2 YYREEE (reference sequence). For the CDR3, the DNA is TGTGCCAGCAGCATACCGGGTACTGAGGCGGAAAAACTGTTTTTT. This sequence encodes CASSIPGTEAEKLFF.

The chain is built from TRBV27 and TRBJ2-7, with 11 bases fitting TRBD2. The germline V gene has CDR1 MNHEY and CDR2 SMNVEV (reference sequence). The CDR3 is 16 residues long. V shed 5 bases and J 7 bases; nucleotides not matched to a gene: 13. The DNA of the CDR3 is TGTGCCAGCAGTCGCATAGCGGGAGGGCCTATTCGGGAGCAGTACTTC. This translates into CASSRIAGGPIREQYF.

The CDR3 region is CASSVGSGRASYEQYF. In nucleotides, the CDR3 is TGTGCCAGCAGCGTAGGAAGTGGTCGGGCGTCCTACGAGCAGTACTTC. The rearrangement links TRBV9 to TRBJ2-7; D gene uncertain. CDR1 SGDLS and CDR2 YYNGEE come from the germline V gene. V was cut by 0 bases and J by 1 base, with 14 bases left in between. The CDR3 has 16 amino acids.

The rearrangement uses TRBV14 and TRBJ2-7; D not certain. V lost 9 bases and J 5 bases, leaving 11 bases between the germline ends. The CDR3 sequence is 11 residues long. Germline CDR1 reads SGHDN; CDR2 reads FVKESK. CDR3 residues: CASGLVDEQYF. The CDR3 DNA is TGTGCCAGTGGCCTTGTGGACGAGCAGTACTTC. The full variable domain, in which reference TRBV14 and TRBJ2-7 provide the parts outside the CDR3, is EAGVTQFPSHSVIEKGQTVTLRCDPISGHDNLYWYRRVMGKEIKFLLHFVKESKQDESGMPNNRFLAERTGGTYSTLKVQPAELEDSGVYFCASGLVDEQYFGPGTRLTVT.

This clone appeared a single time. V and J are TRBV7-9 and TRBJ2-2; possibly TRBD2 for D (6 bases). The V end was cut by 0 bases, the J end by 5 bases, with 10 bases between. Germline CDR1 and CDR2: SEHNR and FQNEAQ (reference sequence). The CDR3 has 15 residues. This CDR3 is CASSLAGGMTGELFF. CDR3 coding DNA: TGTGCCAGCAGCTTAGCTGGAGGGATGACCGGGGAGCTGTTTTTT.

This sequence joins TRBV12-5 and TRBJ2-5; tentatively, D is TRBD1 (5 bases). Germline CDR1 LGHNT, CDR2 FRNRAP. The length of the CDR3 is 13 residues. V was trimmed by 5 bases and J by 5 bases, leaving 12 bases between them. DNA for the CDR3: TGTGCTAGTGGTACATCAGGGTTGGAGACCCAGTACTTC. Amino acid sequence: CASGTSGLETQYF.

V usage is TRBV5-1 and J usage is TRBJ2-7; maybe TRBD1 (6 bases). CDR3 length equals 16 residues. V lost 1 base to trimming and J lost 0 bases, with 14 bases between them. Germline CDR1 reads SGHRS; CDR2 reads YFSETQ. The CDR3 spells CASSLNRAGSSYEQYF. As DNA, the CDR3 is TGCGCCAGCAGCTTGAACAGGGCAGGGAGCTCCTACGAGCAGTACTTC. Variable domain in full (rest from reference TRBV5-1 and TRBJ2-7): KAGVTQTPRYLIKTRGQQVTLSCSPISGHRSVSWYQQTPGQGLQFLFEYFSETQRNKGNFPGRFSGRQFSNSRSEMNVSTLELGDSALYLCASSLNRAGSSYEQYFGPGTRLTVT.